One and the same sample provided the 20 T cell receptor beta chains below, sequenced in a study of T cell repertoires in cytomegalovirus infection. TCRdb re-derived calls from the reads in MiXCR, one entry per CDR3 protein. The table lists 350,000 to 450,000 distinct CDR3 sequences, about a sixth of them singletons. Sequences were obtained from PBMCs. The receptors here all came from a human donor in good health (CMV status not recorded). Some clones in this sample may be carry-over from other donors' samples.

The chain combines TRBV28 with TRBJ2-7, with no clear D. From germline, CDR1 is MDHEN and CDR2 SYDVKM. This CDR3 region has 15 residues. V was cut by 5 bases and J by 4 bases, with 18 bases left in between. The CDR3 DNA reads TGTGCCAGCAGTACTGAAGGGCCCTACCGTTACGAGCAGTACTTC. Translating it yields CASSTEGPYRYEQYF.

This chain joins TRBV7-2 and TRBJ2-2; D gene unclear. Trimming stripped 4 bases from V and 7 bases from J, with 10 bases between. This CDR3 has 13 residues. Germline lookup yields CDR1 SGHTA and CDR2 FQGNSA. CDR3 loop: CASSSNFGGELFF. CDR3 in DNA: TGTGCCAGCAGCTCGAACTTCGGCGGGGAGCTGTTTTTT.

The CDR3 spells CATSRDRPYEQYF. In DNA, the CDR3 is TGTGCCACCAGCAGAGATCGCCCCTACGAGCAGTACTTC. The rearrangement uses TRBV15 and TRBJ2-7; D gene unclear. Per germline, CDR1 LNHNV and CDR2 YYDKDF (reference sequence). The germline V and J ends were trimmed by 0 bases and 2 bases, with 5 bases remaining between them. This CDR3 is 13 amino acids long.

The chain couples TRBV4-1 to TRBJ2-7; a weak D match, TRBD2 (5 bases). The CDR3 sequence is 15 residues long. Germline loops: CDR1 MGHRA, CDR2 YSYEKL. V lost 0 bases to trimming and J lost 5 bases, with 14 bases between them. The DNA of the CDR3 is TGCGCCAGCAGCCAAGAAGCGGTCTATCGGGACGAGCAGTACTTC. It encodes CASSQEAVYRDEQYF.

In the case of this clonotype: A single base separates this from a much larger clone, so it may be a read error. The genes are TRBV7-8 and TRBJ2-1; D is unresolved. The V gene lost 1 base and the J gene lost 14 bases, with 21 bases spanning the gap. This CDR3 is built from 15 residues. In germline, CDR1 is SGHVS, CDR2 FQNEAQ. CDR3 nucleotides: TGTGCCAGCAGCTTAGAAGGGTTAAGGGTTGGGTGGAAGTTCTTC. This translates into CASSLEGLRVGWKFF.

In its sample, this clonotype was seen a few times. V usage is TRBV15 and J usage is TRBJ2-7; 10 bases agree with TRBD2. The CDR3 loop spans 16 amino acids. CDR1 LNHNV and CDR2 YYDKDF come from the germline V gene (reference sequence). With V trimmed by 3 bases and J by 4 bases, 9 bases remained unmatched. The CDR3, as DNA: TGTGCCACCAGCAGTTCTAGGACTAGCGGAGATTACGAGCAGTACTTC. Its translation is CATSSSRTSGDYEQYF.

The chain recombines TRBV2 with TRBJ1-1, with D maybe TRBD1 (6 bases). The CDR3 covers 14 residues. Germline V gene sequence: CDR1 SNHLY, CDR2 FYNNEI. Trimming pared 2 bases from V and 6 bases from J, leaving 13 bases between. CDR3 nucleotides: TGTGCCAGCAGTGAATCAGGGGTCAGCGCTGAAGCTTTCTTT. It yields the protein CASSESGVSAEAFF.

This clonotype was detected a few times. This rearrangement joins TRBV7-2 to TRBJ2-5; the D is unclear. V was trimmed by 5 bases and J by 5 bases, leaving 9 bases between them. CDR1 is SGHTA, CDR2 FQGNSA, per germline. This CDR3 has 12 amino acids. In nucleotides, the CDR3 is TGTGCCAGCAGCCCCCAGTGGGAGACCCAGTACTTC. The encoded protein is CASSPQWETQYF.

This clonotype occurred a few times. V is TRBV5-4 and J is TRBJ1-6, with 9 bases lining up with TRBD1. The germline gives CDR1 SGHNT, CDR2 YYREEE (reference sequence). Losses at the gene ends were 3 bases for V and 5 bases for J; bases not matched to a gene: 6. This CDR3 spans 16 amino acids. The CDR3 loop is CASSSPWDRDNSPLHF. The CDR3 nucleotides read TGTGCCAGCAGCTCGCCGTGGGACAGGGATAATTCACCCCTCCACTTT. Filled out from reference TRBV5-4 and TRBJ1-6, the complete variable domain reads ETGVTQSPTHLIKTRGQQVTLRCSSQSGHNTVSWYQQALGQGPQFIFQYYREEENGRGNFPPRFSGLQFPNYSSELNVNALELDDSALYLCASSSPWDRDNSPLHFGNGTRLTVT.

This clonotype was seen many times. V usage is TRBV7-2 and J usage is TRBJ2-7; D is unclear. The CDR3 totals 14 residues. V was clipped by 1 base and J by 1 base, with 8 bases between them. Germline CDR1 reads SGHTA; CDR2 reads FQGNSA. CDR3 protein: CASSLGPLSYEQYV. The CDR3 nucleotides are TGTGCCAGCAGCTTAGGACCACTATCCTACGAGCAGTACGTC.

Many counts were recorded for this clonotype. In DNA form, the CDR3 reads TGTGCCAGCAGCTTGATCGGGGGGCGGCAAGAGACCCAGTACTTC. Protein sequence: CASSLIGGRQETQYF. This sequence joins TRBV7-2 and TRBJ2-5; TRBD2 is a possible D gene (7 bases). V gave up 3 bases and J gave up 2 bases, with 13 bases separating them. The CDR3 extends over 15 amino acids. Germline V gives CDR1 SGHTA, CDR2 FQGNSA.

This clonotype was observed many times. J is TRBJ1-1 and V is TRBV13; D remains unclear. This CDR3 is built from 12 residues. Trimming pared 3 bases from V and 5 bases from J, leaving 7 bases between. Germline lookup yields CDR1 PRHDT and CDR2 FYEKMQ (reference sequence). CDR3 DNA: TGTGCCAGCAGCTTCGGGGAGACTGAAGCTTTCTTT. It is translated as CASSFGETEAFF.

This chain joins TRBV28 and TRBJ1-5; D gene ambiguous. This CDR3 comprises 16 residues. Germline CDR1 MDHEN, CDR2 SYDVKM. Trimming shortened V by 5 bases and J by 1 base, and 15 bases separated the two germline ends. Here the CDR3 DNA reads TGTGCCAGCAGTGCCCTCGGCGACGGGAGCAATCAGCCCCAGCATTTT. Its translation: CASSALGDGSNQPQHF.

In its sample, this clonotype was seen a few times. The V gene is TRBV10-3, the J gene TRBJ2-5; the D gene is possibly TRBD2 (6 bases). V dropped 4 bases and J dropped 7 bases, with 16 bases sitting between them. The germline V gene has CDR1 ENHRY and CDR2 SYGVKD. CDR3 length: 14 amino acids. CDR3 amino acids: CAISGEAAGWTQYF. CDR3 DNA: TGTGCCATCAGTGGAGAAGCGGCGGGGTGGACCCAGTACTTC.

This clonotype has ten or more counts. The chain combines TRBV7-2 with TRBJ2-5; possibly TRBD1 or TRBD2 for D (6 bases each). Germline loops: CDR1 SGHTA, CDR2 FQGNSA. The CDR3 length is 15 residues. Trimming took off 2 bases at V and 2 bases at J, with 12 bases between the two ends. The CDR3 sequence is CASSLSQGRQETQYF. CDR3 in DNA: TGTGCCAGCAGCTTAAGTCAGGGGAGGCAAGAGACCCAGTACTTC. Supplemented by reference TRBV7-2 and TRBJ2-5, the full variable domain reads GAGVSQSPSNKVTEKGKDVELRCDPISGHTALYWYRQSLGQGLEFLIYFQGNSAPDKSGLPSDRFSAERTGGSVSTLTIQRTQQEDSAVYLCASSLSQGRQETQYFGPGTRLLVL.

The V gene is TRBV12-3 or TRBV12-4, the J gene TRBJ2-7, with D possibly matching TRBD2 (6 bases). Trimming took 3 bases from V and 5 from J, leaving 23 bases between them. CDR3 length: 17 residues. CDR3 protein: CASSFKTAGTGLDEQYF. The DNA of the CDR3 is TGTGCCAGCAGTTTTAAGACCGCGGGGACCGGGCTTGACGAGCAGTACTTC.

This clonotype came up many times. The chain combines TRBV7-9 with TRBJ2-3, with D tentatively TRBD1 (5 bases). The CDR3 consists of 14 residues. From germline, CDR1 is SEHNR and CDR2 FQNEAQ (reference sequence). V was clipped by 5 bases and J by 8 bases, with 17 bases between them. The CDR3 DNA sequence: TGTGCCAGCAGCCTGCCCAGGGCACAGACTACGCAGTATTTT. Protein sequence: CASSLPRAQTTQYF.

The table lists this clonotype with a few counts. J is TRBJ2-3 and V is TRBV2, with D maybe TRBD1 (7 bases). CDR3 length: 13 amino acids. The V end lost 7 bases, the J end lost 9 bases, and 17 bases lay between the germline ends. From germline, CDR1 is SNHLY and CDR2 FYNNEI. CDR3 sequence: CASTEGAILTQYF. The CDR3 nucleotides read TGTGCCAGCACGGAGGGGGCGATTTTAACGCAGTATTTT.

Remarks on this clonotype: A junction boundary mismatches the germline segment, possibly from a read error. The V and J genes are TRBV7-9 and TRBJ2-1, with TRBD2 matching 16 bases. Germline V CDR1 and CDR2: SEHNR, FQNEAQ (reference sequence). The CDR3 consists of 16 residues. DNA for the CDR3: TGTGCCAGCAGCTACGGGATAGGGACTAGCGGGAGGGCCGTCTCATTC. Translating gives CASSYGIGTSGRAVSF.

This chain joins TRBV6-6 and TRBJ1-3, with D hard to call. CDR1 and CDR2 from the germline V gene are MNHNY and SVGAGI (reference sequence). Trimming cost V 6 bases and J 4 bases, with 10 bases left between them. The CDR3 runs to 13 residues. The CDR3 protein is CASSPVAGNTIYF. The DNA for the CDR3 is TGTGCCAGCAGCCCCGTAGCGGGAAACACCATATATTTT.